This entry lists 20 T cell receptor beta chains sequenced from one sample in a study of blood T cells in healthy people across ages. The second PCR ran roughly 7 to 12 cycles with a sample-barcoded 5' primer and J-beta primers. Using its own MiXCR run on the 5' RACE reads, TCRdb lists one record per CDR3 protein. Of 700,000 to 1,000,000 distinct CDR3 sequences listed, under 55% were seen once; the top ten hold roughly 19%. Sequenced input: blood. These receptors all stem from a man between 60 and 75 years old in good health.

CDR3 coding DNA: TGCGCCAGCAGCTTGGGCCCCCAGACAGGGGCGGATACGCAGTATTTT. This sequence encodes CASSLGPQTGADTQYF. This rearrangement joins TRBV5-1 to TRBJ2-3; TRBD1 matches at 8 bases. The germline gives CDR1 SGHRS, CDR2 YFSETQ. Germline trimming cut 0 bases from V and 6 bases from J; bases unmatched to any gene: 9. This CDR3 has 16 amino acids.

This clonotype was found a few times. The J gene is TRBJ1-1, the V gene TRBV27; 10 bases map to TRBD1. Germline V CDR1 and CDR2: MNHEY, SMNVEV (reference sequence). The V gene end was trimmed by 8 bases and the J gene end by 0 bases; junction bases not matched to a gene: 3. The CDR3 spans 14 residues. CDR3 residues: CASRDRGLNTEAFF. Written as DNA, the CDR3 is TGTGCCAGCCGCGACAGGGGGCTGAACACTGAAGCTTTCTTT.

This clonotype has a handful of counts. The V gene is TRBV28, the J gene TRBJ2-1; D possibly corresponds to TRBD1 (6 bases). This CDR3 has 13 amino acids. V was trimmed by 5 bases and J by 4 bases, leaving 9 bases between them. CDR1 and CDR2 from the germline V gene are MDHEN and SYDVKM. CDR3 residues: CASSDGQYNEQFF. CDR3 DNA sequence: TGTGCCAGCAGTGACGGACAGTACAATGAGCAGTTCTTC. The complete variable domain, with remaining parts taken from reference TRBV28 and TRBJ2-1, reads DVKVTQSSRYLVKRTGEKVFLECVQDMDHENMFWYRQDPGLGLRLIYFSYDVKMKEKGDIPEGYSVSREKKERFSLILESASTNQTSMYLCASSDGQYNEQFFGPGTRLTVL.

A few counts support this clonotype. The CDR3 sequence: CASSLASWGTGAVRSQPQHF. The CDR3 DNA reads as TGTGCCAGCAGTTTAGCGTCCTGGGGGACAGGGGCGGTCAGGAGTCAGCCCCAGCATTTT. The chain has TRBV12-3 or TRBV12-4 and TRBJ1-5, with 10 bases that match TRBD1. The CDR3 sequence is 20 residues long. Germline trimming cut 0 bases from V and 6 bases from J; bases unmatched to any gene: 17.

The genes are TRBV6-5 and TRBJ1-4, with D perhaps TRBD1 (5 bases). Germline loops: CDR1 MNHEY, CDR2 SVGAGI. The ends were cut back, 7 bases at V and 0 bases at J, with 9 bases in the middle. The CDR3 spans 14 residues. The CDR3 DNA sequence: TGTGCCAGCATGCTGACAGCAACTAATGAAAAACTGTTTTTT. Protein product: CASMLTATNEKLFF.

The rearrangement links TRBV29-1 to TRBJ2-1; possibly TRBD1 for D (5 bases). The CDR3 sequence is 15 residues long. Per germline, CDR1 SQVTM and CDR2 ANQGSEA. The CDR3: CSDLSGHDTYNEQFF. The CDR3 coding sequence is TGCAGTGATTTATCCGGACATGATACCTACAATGAGCAGTTCTTC.

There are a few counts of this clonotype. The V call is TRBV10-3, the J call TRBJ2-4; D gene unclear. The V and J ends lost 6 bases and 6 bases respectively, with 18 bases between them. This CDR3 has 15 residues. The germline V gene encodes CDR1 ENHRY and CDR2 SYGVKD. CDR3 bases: TGTGCCATCAGCCAAAGGACCAATTCGGGAAACATTCAGTACTTC. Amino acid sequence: CAISQRTNSGNIQYF.

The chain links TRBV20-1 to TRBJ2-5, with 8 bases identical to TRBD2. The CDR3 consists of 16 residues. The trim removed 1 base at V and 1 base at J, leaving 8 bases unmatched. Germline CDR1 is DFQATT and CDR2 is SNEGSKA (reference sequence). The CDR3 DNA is TGCAGTGCTAGAGGGCATACTAGCGGACTCCAAGAGACCCAGTACTTC. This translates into CSARGHTSGLQETQYF.

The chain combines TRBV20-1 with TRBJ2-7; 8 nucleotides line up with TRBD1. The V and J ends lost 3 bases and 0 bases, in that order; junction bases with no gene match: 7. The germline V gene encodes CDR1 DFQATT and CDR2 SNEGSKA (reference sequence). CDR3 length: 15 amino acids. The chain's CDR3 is CSASLGTGSSYEQYF. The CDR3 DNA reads TGCAGTGCTAGCCTAGGGACAGGCAGCTCCTACGAGCAGTACTTC.

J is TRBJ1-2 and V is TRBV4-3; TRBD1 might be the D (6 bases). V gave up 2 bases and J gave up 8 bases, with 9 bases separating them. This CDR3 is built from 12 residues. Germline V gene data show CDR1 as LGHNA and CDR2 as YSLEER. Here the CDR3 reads CASSQRGGGYTF. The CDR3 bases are TGCGCCAGCAGCCAAAGGGGGGGCGGCTACACCTTC.

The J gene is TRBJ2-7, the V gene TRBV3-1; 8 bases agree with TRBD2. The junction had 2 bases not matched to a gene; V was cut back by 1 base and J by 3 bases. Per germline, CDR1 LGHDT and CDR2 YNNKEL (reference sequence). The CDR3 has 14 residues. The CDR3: CASSQAGGDYEQYF. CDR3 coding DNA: TGTGCCAGCAGCCAAGCGGGAGGGGACTACGAGCAGTACTTC.

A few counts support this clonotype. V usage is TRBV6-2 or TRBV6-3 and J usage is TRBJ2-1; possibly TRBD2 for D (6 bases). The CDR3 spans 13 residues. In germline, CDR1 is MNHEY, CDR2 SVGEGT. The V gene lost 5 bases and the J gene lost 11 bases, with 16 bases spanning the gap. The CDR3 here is CASSRGGASQQFF. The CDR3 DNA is TGTGCCAGCAGTAGGGGAGGAGCGTCTCAGCAGTTCTTC.

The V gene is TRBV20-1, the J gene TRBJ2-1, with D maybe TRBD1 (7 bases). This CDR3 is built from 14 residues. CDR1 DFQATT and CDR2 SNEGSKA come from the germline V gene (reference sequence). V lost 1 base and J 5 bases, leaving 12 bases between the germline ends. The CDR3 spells CSARGPGGHNEQFF. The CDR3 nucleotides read TGCAGTGCTAGAGGTCCAGGGGGGCACAATGAGCAGTTCTTC.

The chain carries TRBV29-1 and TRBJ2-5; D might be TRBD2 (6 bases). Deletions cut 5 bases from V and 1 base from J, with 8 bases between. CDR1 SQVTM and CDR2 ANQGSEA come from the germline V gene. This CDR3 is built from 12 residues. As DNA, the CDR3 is TGCAGCGTTAGGGAGGCCCAAGAGACCCAGTACTTC. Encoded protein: CSVREAQETQYF.

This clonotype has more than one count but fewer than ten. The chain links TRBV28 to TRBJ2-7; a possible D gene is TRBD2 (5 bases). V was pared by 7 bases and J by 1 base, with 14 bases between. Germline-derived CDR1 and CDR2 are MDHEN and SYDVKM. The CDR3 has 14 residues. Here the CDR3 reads CASTQPRESYEQYF. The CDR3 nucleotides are TGTGCCAGCACCCAACCCCGGGAATCCTACGAGCAGTACTTC.

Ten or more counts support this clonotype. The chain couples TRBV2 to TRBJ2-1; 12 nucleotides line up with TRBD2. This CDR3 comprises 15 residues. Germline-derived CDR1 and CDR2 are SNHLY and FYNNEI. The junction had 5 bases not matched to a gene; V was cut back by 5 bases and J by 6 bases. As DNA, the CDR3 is TGTGCCAGCAGTTCCTCTAGCGGGGGGGGCAATGAGCAGTTCTTC. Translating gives CASSSSSGGGNEQFF.

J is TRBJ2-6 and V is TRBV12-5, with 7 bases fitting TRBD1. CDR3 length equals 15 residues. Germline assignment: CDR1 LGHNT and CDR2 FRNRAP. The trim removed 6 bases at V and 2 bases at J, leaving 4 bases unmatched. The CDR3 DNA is TGTGCTAGTGGGAACACAGGGGCTGGGGCCAACGTCCTGACTTTC. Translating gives CASGNTGAGANVLTF.

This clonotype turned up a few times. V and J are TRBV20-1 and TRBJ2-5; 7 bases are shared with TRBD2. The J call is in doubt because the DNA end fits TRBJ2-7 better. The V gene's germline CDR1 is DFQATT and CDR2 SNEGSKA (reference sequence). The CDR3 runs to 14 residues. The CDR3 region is CSARNAGVSYEQYF. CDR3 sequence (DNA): TGCAGTGCTAGAAATGCGGGGGTCTCCTACGAGCAGTACTTC.

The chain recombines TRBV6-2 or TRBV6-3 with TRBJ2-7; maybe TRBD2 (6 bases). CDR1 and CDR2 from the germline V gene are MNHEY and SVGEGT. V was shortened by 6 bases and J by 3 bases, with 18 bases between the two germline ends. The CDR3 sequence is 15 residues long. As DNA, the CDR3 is TGTGCCAGCAGACTCCGCCCCGGGACTTACTACGAGCAGTACTTC. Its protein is CASRLRPGTYYEQYF.

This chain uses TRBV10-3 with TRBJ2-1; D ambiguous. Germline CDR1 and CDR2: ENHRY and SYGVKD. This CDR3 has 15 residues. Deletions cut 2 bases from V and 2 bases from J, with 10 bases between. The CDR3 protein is CAISEHERTYNEQFF. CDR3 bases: TGTGCCATCAGTGAGCATGAGCGAACCTACAATGAGCAGTTCTTC.